This T cell receptor (beta chain) was retrieved from a study of blood T cells in healthy people across ages (dated by TCRdb to between 2015 and 2017). In terms of the full investigation: In model experiments, template switching captured roughly one uniquely barcoded TCR beta cDNA molecule for every two T cells. Age-related changes in TCR beta repertoire diversity were measured in the study by deep sequencing normalized with unique cDNA molecular identifiers. The donors were split into four age groups: young (average around 16 years), middle-aged (around 37), aged (over 55) and long-lived (roughly 88). To avoid experimental bias, donors of different ages were spread randomly across the sequencing lanes. Using the same blood draw, the study looked at two additional independent replicas of 1 million unique cDNA reads for two donors, one aged 18 to 30 and the other aged 80 or older. Results the study describes overall, beyond this receptor: Bulk unsorted PBMC profiling prevented conclusive comparison of naive and antigen-experienced compartments. Estimates of total diversity based on one million sequenced T cells were considered lower bounds and underestimates. The percentage of naive T cells measured by flow cytometry correlated strongly with observed TCR beta diversity. As age increased, observed TCR beta diversity per million T cells dropped in a roughly linear way, and a significant reduction was already evident by age about 40. Because the CMV infection status of the donors was unknown, age-related changes in expanded clonotypes may potentially have been confounded. Compared with the aged group, the long-lived group had more naive CD4+ T cells, fewer expanded clones and increased TCR diversity, a pattern suggesting age selection.

The protocol used for the library was 5' RACE. Sequencing was carried out with an Illumina HiSeq 2500. A second roughly 6 to 12 cycle PCR used a sample-barcoded 5' primer and a J-beta primer mix. A unique molecular identifier was introduced onto each TCR beta cDNA molecule by a template-switch 5' adaptor carrying 12 random nucleotides. Each sample yielded at least 2.5 million CDR3-containing paired-end reads. First-strand cDNA was synthesized from all RNA with the Mint cDNA synthesis kit, primed by a TRBC-specific oligonucleotide. After uracil-DNA glycosylase treatment, a first 18-cycle PCR used universal primers M1SS and BC2_uni_R on all cDNA. The source study handled its data this way. Each sample was normalized by randomly selecting 1 million high-quality reads, each carrying a distinct molecular identifier. Instead of being binned into consensus sequences, reads with shared molecular identifiers were discarded. MiTCR, set to a Q25 quality threshold and the strictest error-elimination algorithm, was used for CDR3 identification, clonotype clustering and error correction. Lower-bound total TCR beta diversity was estimated with a nonparametric unseen species model using Euler transformation. TCRdb itself trimmed the public reads at Q25 with fastp, ran MiXCR and retained productive beta chains. Rows merge per CDR3 protein into single entries with the most common DNA and genes. These V and J calls originate from TCRdb's pipeline instead of the authors' own analysis. A total of 700,000 or so distinct CDR3 sequences appear in this sample, over 20% of them only once. The ten largest account for about 22% of the sample.

This clonotype showed up just a few times. The clone's antigen remains unknown. No base quality information exists; no much larger clone differs at one position. Donors were a few dozen systemically healthy Caucasian individuals from Russia aged roughly 6 to 95 years. Each donor gave roughly 9.5 milliliters of peripheral blood, collected into EDTA-treated Vacutainer tubes. Ficoll-Paque density-gradient centrifugation was used to isolate PBMCs, with at least 6 million per sample. Total RNA was extracted from PBMCs with Trizol reagent, with at least 5.5 micrograms obtained per sample. For every donor, flow cytometry on a PBMC aliquot measured the percentage of naive CD45RAhigh/CD27high T cells. The CDR3 goes from the cysteine to the phenylalanine over 15 residues. The sequence is cut down to CDR3 DNA, 45 bases in frame from base 1. CDR1 and CDR2 (MDHEN, SYDVKM) derive from the germline V gene. After removal of 3 bases from V and 5 bases from J, the junction retains 5 bases not matched to a gene.

This sequence uses TRBV28 and TRBJ2-5, with 11 bases in between that match TRBD1. The origin of this receptor is an older man in good health. Sequences were obtained from blood. The nucleotide sequence is TGTGCCAGCAGTTTGGGACAGGGGGGTTCTGAGACCCAGTACTTC. Its protein reads: CASSLGQGGSETQYF.